The 18 T cell receptor beta chains reported below all come from one sample, sequenced in a study of PD-1 blockade in mismatch repair-deficient tumors. Assay: immunoSEQ multiplex PCR; the TCRdb copy retains only in-frame clones and omits some. The sample records around 100,000 clones, about 80% being singletons. The sequences come from peripheral blood, collected approximately 60 weeks after starting pembrolizumab. The receptors were gathered from an adult with mismatch repair-deficient cancer.

The rearrangement joins TRBV30 to TRBJ1-1; D ambiguous. Looked up from germline, CDR1 is GTSNPN and CDR2 is SVGIG (reference sequence). This CDR3 comprises 11 residues. V was clipped by 8 bases and J by 2 bases, with 9 bases between them. DNA for the CDR3: TGTGCCGGACGGGGAAACACTGAAGCTTTCTTT. It yields the protein CAGRGNTEAFF.

The J gene is TRBJ2-7, the V gene TRBV6-5; perhaps D is TRBD1 or TRBD2 (5 bases each). Trimming took 2 bases from V and 4 from J, leaving 15 bases between them. There are 15 residues in the CDR3. Looked up from germline, CDR1 is MNHEY and CDR2 is SVGAGI. CDR3 coding DNA: TGTGCCAGCAGTTACAGGGACGGTGGGGCGTACGAGCAGTACTTC. This sequence encodes CASSYRDGGAYEQYF.

This sequence joins TRBV4-2 and TRBJ1-3; D perhaps matches TRBD1 (6 bases). Looked up from germline, CDR1 is LGHNA and CDR2 is YNFKEQ. Between the trimmed V and J ends, which lost 1 base and 0 bases, there was a span of 13 bases. The CDR3 length is 17 residues. The CDR3 loop reads CASSQVWTANSGNTIYF. In DNA form, the CDR3 reads TGTGCCAGCAGCCAAGTCTGGACAGCTAACTCTGGAAACACCATATATTTT.

This clone was found a few times. CDR3 DNA: TGTGCCAGCAGCCTAGCGGGACAGTACTCTGGGGCCAACGTCCTGACTTTC. Translated: CASSLAGQYSGANVLTF. The rearrangement links TRBV11-2 to TRBJ2-6; 9 positions match TRBD2. Trimming cost V 5 bases and J 0 bases; bases outside gene matches: 5. Germline CDR1 SGHAT, CDR2 FQNNGV. The CDR3 sequence is 17 residues long.

The J gene is TRBJ2-1, the V gene TRBV5-4; 13 bases align to TRBD2. J was trimmed by 12 bases and V by 4 bases; bases with no gene match: 13. CDR3 length: 16 amino acids. The germline V gene encodes CDR1 SGHNT and CDR2 YYREEE (reference sequence). The CDR3 here is CASSAILAGGPGVQFF. The CDR3 coding sequence is TGTGCCAGCAGCGCTATACTAGCGGGAGGGCCCGGAGTGCAGTTCTTC.

The CDR3, as DNA: TGTGCCAGCGGGTTTGGACTAGAACTTTCCGAGCAGTACTTC. Protein: CASGFGLELSEQYF. The chain links TRBV6-5 to TRBJ2-7, with 7 bases matching TRBD2. CDR3 length: 14 amino acids. The V gene end was trimmed by 8 bases and the J gene end by 6 bases; junction bases not matched to a gene: 13. The germline CDR1 and CDR2 sequences are MNHEY and SVGAGI.

This rearrangement joins TRBV21-1 to TRBJ2-7; TRBD2 is taken as the D call from the table, unchecked against the DNA. TRBV21-1 is shown as a pseudogene. This CDR3 contains 17 residues. The CDR3 region is CASSKVGVRGVGYEQYF. CDR3 bases: TGTGCCAGCAGCAAAGTCGGGGTTCGGGGGGTTGGCTACGAGCAGTACTTC.

This chain links TRBV2 with TRBJ2-1; D ambiguous. V was clipped by 2 bases and J by 0 bases, with 14 bases between them. The CDR3 loop spans 17 amino acids. Germline V gives CDR1 SNHLY, CDR2 FYNNEI. The CDR3 DNA is TGTGCCAGCAGTGAACGTGCTTGGGCAAGCTCCTACAATGAGCAGTTCTTC. Its translation is CASSERAWASSYNEQFF.

This clone came up once. V is TRBV5-5 and J is TRBJ2-7, with D perhaps TRBD1 (5 bases). Germline CDR1 and CDR2: SGHKS and YYEKEE (reference sequence). V dropped 6 bases and J dropped 0 bases, with 13 bases sitting between them. The CDR3 has 14 residues. CDR3 bases: TGTGCCAGCACCCGGACACCCAGCTCCTACGAGCAGTACTTC. It is translated as CASTRTPSSYEQYF.

This chain links TRBV12-5 with TRBJ1-2, with TRBD1 matching 8 bases. The CDR3 is 15 amino acids. J lost 8 bases, V lost 1 base, and 9 bases had no gene match. From germline, CDR1 is LGHNT and CDR2 FRNRAP. The CDR3 reads CASGLAPDRGDGYTF. The DNA for the CDR3 is TGTGCTAGTGGTTTGGCCCCCGACAGGGGAGACGGCTACACCTTC. Full variable domain (rest looked up from reference TRBV12-5 and TRBJ1-2): DARVTQTPRHKVTEMGQEVTMRCQPILGHNTVFWYRQTMMQGLELLAYFRNRAPLDDSGMPKDRFSAEMPDATLATLKIQPSEPRDSAVYFCASGLAPDRGDGYTFGSGTRLTVV.

In this sample, this clone turned up a few times. The rearrangement uses TRBV6-5 and TRBJ1-1; D perhaps matches TRBD1 (5 bases). This CDR3 contains 13 residues. Germline CDR1 MNHEY, CDR2 SVGAGI. Trimming left V 6 bases short and J 6 bases short, with 14 bases between. CDR3 sequence reads: CASSRTRGAEAFF. In DNA, the CDR3 is TGTGCCAGCAGCCGGACTCGGGGGGCTGAAGCTTTCTTT.

V usage is TRBV5-6 and J usage is TRBJ1-1; 11 bases agree with TRBD1. The germline gives CDR1 SGHDT, CDR2 YYEEEE. CDR3 length equals 16 residues. V was clipped by 0 bases and J by 4 bases; unmatched bases: 5. The CDR3 protein is CASSLDGTGGGTEAFF. CDR3 coding DNA: TGTGCCAGCAGCTTGGATGGGACAGGGGGAGGCACTGAAGCTTTCTTT.

The chain uses TRBV7-9 and TRBJ2-7; D remains ambiguous. V was shortened by 1 base and J by 5 bases, with 6 bases between the two germline ends. Looked up from germline, CDR1 is SEHNR and CDR2 is FQNEAQ (reference sequence). The CDR3 is 12 amino acids. CDR3 amino acids: CASSLGSDEQYF. The CDR3 nucleotides read TGTGCCAGCAGCTTAGGGTCAGACGAGCAGTACTTC.

This clone was picked up one time. This chain connects TRBV5-4 to TRBJ2-1; the D gene is possibly TRBD2 (7 bases). The germline V gene has CDR1 SGHNT and CDR2 YYREEE (reference sequence). V dropped 0 bases and J dropped 6 bases, with 16 bases sitting between them. The CDR3 is made up of 16 amino acids. CDR3 DNA sequence: TGTGCCAGCAGCTTGGAGGGGGGGGACGGTAGCAATGAGCAGTTCTTC. As protein: CASSLEGGDGSNEQFF.

CDR3 DNA: TGTGCCAGCAGCCCGACAGACGTTCTGAACACTGAAGCTTTCTTT. It specifies CASSPTDVLNTEAFF. The rearrangement links TRBV5-5 to TRBJ1-1; D perhaps matches TRBD1 (5 bases). The germline V gene encodes CDR1 SGHKS and CDR2 YYEKEE (reference sequence). The CDR3 runs 15 residues. Trimming took off 4 bases at V and 0 bases at J, with 13 bases between the two ends.

This chain uses TRBV23-1 with TRBJ2-7, with 7 bases aligning to TRBD1. TRBV23-1 is sorted into the ORF group, with uncertain function. The length of the CDR3 is 18 residues. V lost 2 bases and J lost 1; bases outside the gene matches: 14. The CDR3 is CASSQPLDRVRLSYEQYF. DNA for the CDR3: TGCGCCAGCAGTCAACCCCTCGACAGGGTGAGATTATCCTACGAGCAGTACTTC.

The chain joins TRBV5-8 to TRBJ2-6; D remains unclear. Germline V lookup: CDR1 SGHTS, CDR2 YDEGEE. V was trimmed by 4 bases and J by 0 bases, leaving 14 bases between them. The CDR3 has 17 residues. CDR3 loop: CASSELTTHSGANVLTF. The DNA of the CDR3 is TGTGCCAGCAGCGAGCTGACGACCCACTCTGGGGCCAACGTCCTGACTTTC.

This clone came up a few times. The chain recombines TRBV30 with TRBJ1-5; D possibly corresponds to TRBD1 (5 bases). Trimming cost V 2 bases and J 5 bases, with 10 bases left between them. CDR3 length equals 13 residues. In germline, CDR1 is GTSNPN, CDR2 SVGIG (reference sequence). CDR3 sequence: CAWSRQFDQPQHF. Here the CDR3 DNA reads TGTGCCTGGAGTAGACAGTTCGATCAGCCCCAGCATTTT.